Following are 11 T cell receptor beta chains from one sample sequenced in a study of blood T cell repertoires in COVID-19. TCRdb keeps only in-frame clones here, not all; method: immunoSEQ multiplex PCR. The sample has roughly 60,000 clones, 65% to 90% seen once; the top ten hold roughly 10%. Sequenced input: peripheral blood. The receptors were sampled from a man aged 45-65 years with COVID-19, enrolled during active disease.

V gene TRBV28 combines with J gene TRBJ2-7; tentative D call: TRBD2 (6 bases). Trimming took 6 bases from V and 6 from J, leaving 18 bases between them. The CDR3 runs 14 residues. The V gene's germline CDR1 is MDHEN and CDR2 SYDVKM. Here the CDR3 reads CASRTPGTFGEQYF. The DNA for the CDR3 is TGTGCCAGCAGGACTCCTGGGACTTTTGGCGAGCAGTACTTC.

The V and J genes are TRBV9 and TRBJ2-7, with a possible D match to TRBD2 (6 bases). Trimming removed 0 bases from V and 0 bases from J, with 13 bases in between. This CDR3 is built from 16 residues. Germline V lookup: CDR1 SGDLS, CDR2 YYNGEE. CDR3 coding DNA: TGTGCCAGCAGCGTAGGTATGGGGGGTCCCTCCTACGAGCAGTACTTC. Encoded protein: CASSVGMGGPSYEQYF.

The chain uses TRBV20-1 and TRBJ1-6; 9 nucleotides align to TRBD1. The CDR3 totals 21 residues. Germline V CDR1 and CDR2: DFQATT, SNEGSKA (reference sequence). Trimming at V came to 3 bases and at J to 9 bases, leaving 27 bases not matched to a gene. DNA for the CDR3: TGCAGTGCTAGTACGGCGCATCCGGGACAGGGTATTACCAAGGGGAGTTCACCCCTCCACTTT. The encoded protein is CSASTAHPGQGITKGSSPLHF.

In this sample, this clone turned up a few times. V gene TRBV28 combines with J gene TRBJ2-7; 8 bases are shared with TRBD2. The CDR3 has 16 amino acids. J was trimmed by 3 bases and V by 2 bases; bases with no gene match: 9. Germline values: CDR1 MDHEN, CDR2 SYDVKM. The CDR3: CASSLPGTSSNYEQYF. CDR3 bases: TGTGCCAGCAGTTTACCCGGGACTAGTAGTAACTACGAGCAGTACTTC.

V is TRBV19 and J is TRBJ2-4; 9 positions agree with TRBD1. V lost 6 bases, J lost 7 bases, and 4 bases stayed unmatched. The germline CDR1 and CDR2 sequences are LNHDA and SQIVND (reference sequence). The CDR3 has 13 amino acids. CDR3 protein: CASSRGQGNIQYF. The CDR3 bases are TGTGCCAGTAGCCGCGGACAGGGGAACATTCAGTACTTC.

The chain carries TRBV9 and TRBJ1-1; possibly TRBD1 for D (6 bases). CDR3 length: 14 amino acids. The germline V and J ends were trimmed by 3 bases and 1 base, with 10 bases remaining between them. Germline assignment: CDR1 SGDLS and CDR2 YYNGEE. CDR3 loop: CASSEGQSNTEAFF. In DNA form, the CDR3 reads TGTGCCAGCAGCGAAGGACAGTCGAACACTGAAGCTTTCTTT.

The chain recombines TRBV10-3 with TRBJ1-4, with 7 bases that match TRBD1. The CDR3 covers 13 residues. Per germline, CDR1 ENHRY and CDR2 SYGVKD. V lost 10 bases to trimming and J lost 0 bases; unmatched junction nucleotides: 2. DNA for the CDR3: TGTGCCACACAGGGGCCAACTAATGAAAAACTGTTTTTT. It yields the protein CATQGPTNEKLFF.

This chain links TRBV9 with TRBJ2-1, with 7 bases that match TRBD2. The CDR3 length is 18 residues. CDR1 and CDR2 (germline): SGDLS, YYNGEE. V lost 5 bases and J lost 4; bases outside the gene matches: 18. CDR3 protein: CASSGPTSLARNYNEQFF. CDR3 DNA: TGTGCCAGCAGTGGACCTACTTCACTAGCGAGAAATTACAATGAGCAGTTCTTC.

This sequence joins TRBV6-6 and TRBJ2-7; possible D gene TRBD1, 6 bases. Germline V gene lookup returns CDR1 MNHNY and CDR2 SVGAGI (reference sequence). The ends were cut back, 0 bases at V and 7 bases at J, with 10 bases in the middle. There are 13 residues in the CDR3. The CDR3 protein is CASSYSTGWEQYF. The CDR3 DNA is TGTGCCAGCAGTTACTCTACAGGGTGGGAGCAGTACTTC.

This chain connects TRBV29-1 to TRBJ2-1; TRBD2 agrees at 7 bases. V trimming: 3 bases; J trimming: 7 bases; junction bases outside the gene matches: 9. This CDR3 comprises 14 residues. The germline V gene has CDR1 SQVTM and CDR2 ANQGSEA. CDR3 loop: CSVDQAGKGNEQFF. CDR3 nucleotides: TGCAGCGTTGACCAAGCGGGAAAGGGGAATGAGCAGTTCTTC.

V and J are TRBV28 and TRBJ1-2, with D perhaps matching TRBD1 (6 bases). Germline lookup yields CDR1 MDHEN and CDR2 SYDVKM. The V and J ends lost 6 bases and 5 bases respectively, with 10 bases between them. This CDR3 comprises 12 residues. The CDR3 loop reads CASSAGVYGYTF. CDR3 in DNA: TGTGCCAGCAGCGCAGGGGTTTATGGCTACACCTTC.